This TCR beta chain was recovered during a study of beta chain features in type 1 diabetes. As for the study in general: Examination spanned 90 million to 140 million sorted cells from all samples.

Per the germline V gene, CDR1 is MDHEN and CDR2 is SYDVKM. V lost 3 bases and J lost 7; bases outside the gene matches: 6. The CDR3 runs 15 residues. Reverse transcribing all isolated RNA meant expressed TCRB transcripts were sequenced. Data came from immunoSEQ multiplex PCR; TCRdb stores just in-frame clones and leaves some out. The sample lists about 280,000 clones, 15% occurring once. Whole-study results and caveats: All four CD4+ subsets of Type 1 diabetes patients contained TCRB CDR3s that were moderately but significantly shorter. Reduced insertions and increased deletions marked VDJ junctions in type 1 diabetes patients. Naive, central memory and regulatory TCRB repertoires appeared more similar among patients than healthy donors.

This clone turned up a few times. No antigen is known for it. Sorting with CD45RO/CCR7/CD25/CD127/CD95/CD27 yielded naive, central memory, regulatory and stem-like memory CD4+ cells. The chain couples TRBV28 to TRBJ2-1; 10 bases fit TRBD1. This clonotype was sampled from a man younger than 30 with type 1 diabetes. The sequenced sample was naive CD4+ T cells from blood. The CDR3 loop is CASSLAGTGVNEQFF. DNA of the CDR3: TGTGCCAGCAGTTTGGCCGGGACAGGGGTAAATGAGCAGTTCTTC.